The sequence of this T cell receptor beta chain was determined in a study of resident and recirculating memory T cells in vitiligo. About the study: Shave-biopsy epidermis from lesional and nonlesional skin was sequenced alongside PBMCs.

Only in-frame clones appear in the TCRdb table, and some are missing; sequencing was by immunoSEQ multiplex PCR. The sample yields about 42,000 clones, over 90% seen once. Germline-derived CDR1 and CDR2 are LGHNA and YSLEER. The length of the CDR3 is 15 residues. V was clipped by 0 bases and J by 6 bases, with 11 bases between them. The chain joins TRBV4-3 to TRBJ2-2; perhaps TRBD2 as D (6 bases). Sequenced: blood. This receptor was obtained from a male donor with vitiligo. The CDR3 sequence is CASSQDLLAAGELFF. The CDR3 DNA follows: TGCGCCAGCAGCCAAGATTTACTAGCTGCCGGGGAGCTGTTTTTT.